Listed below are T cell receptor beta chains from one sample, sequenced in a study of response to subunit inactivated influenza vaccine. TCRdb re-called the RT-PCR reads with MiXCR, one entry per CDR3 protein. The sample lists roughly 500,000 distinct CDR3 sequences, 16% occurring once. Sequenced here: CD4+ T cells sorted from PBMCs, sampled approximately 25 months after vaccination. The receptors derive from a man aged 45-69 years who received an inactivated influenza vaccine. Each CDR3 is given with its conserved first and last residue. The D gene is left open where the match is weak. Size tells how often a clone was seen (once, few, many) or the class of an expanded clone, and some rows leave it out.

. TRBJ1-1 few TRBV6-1 CASIGLYGNTEAFF TGTGCCAGCATTGGCCTTTATGGGAACACTGAAGCTTTCTTT
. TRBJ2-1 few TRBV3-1 CASSQDPHLSDEQFF TGTGCCAGCAGCCAAGATCCCCACCTAAGCGATGAGCAGTTCTTC
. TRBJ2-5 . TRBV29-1 CSVEPLAAQETQYF TGCAGCGTTGAGCCCTTAGCGGCGCAAGAGACCCAGTACTTC
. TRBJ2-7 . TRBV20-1 CSARGARDLYEQYF TGCAGTGCTAGGGGGGCGCGAGACCTCTACGAGCAGTACTTC
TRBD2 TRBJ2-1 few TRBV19 CASSMPRAGDDEQFF TGTGCCAGTAGTATGCCAAGGGCGGGAGACGATGAGCAGTTCTTC
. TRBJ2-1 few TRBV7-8 CASTSLNEQFF TGTGCCAGCACCTCTCTAAATGAGCAGTTCTTC
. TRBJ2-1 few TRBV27 CASRQIRGLSRNEQFF TGTGCCAGCAGACAAATCAGGGGACTGAGTAGAAATGAGCAGTTCTTC
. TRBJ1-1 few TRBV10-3 CAIRGTAMNTEAFF TGTGCCATCAGGGGGACGGCTATGAACACTGAAGCTTTCTTT
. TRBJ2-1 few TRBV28 CASSLFGGIEQFF TGTGCCAGCAGTTTATTCGGCGGGATTGAGCAGTTCTTC
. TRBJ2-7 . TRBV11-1 CASSLGFRNEQYF TGTGCCAGCAGCTTAGGATTTCGGAACGAGCAGTACTTC
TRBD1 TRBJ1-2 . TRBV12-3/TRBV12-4 CASSTLTGSYGYTF TGTGCCAGCAGTACCTTGACAGGGAGCTATGGCTACACCTTC
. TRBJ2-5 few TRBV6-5 CASSYSRGVAGVETQYF TGTGCCAGCAGTTACTCCCGTGGTGTGGCAGGGGTTGAGACCCAGTACTTC
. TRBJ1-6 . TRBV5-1 CASSQEGSNNSPLHF TGCGCCAGCAGTCAGGAGGGAAGTAATAATTCACCCCTCCACTTT
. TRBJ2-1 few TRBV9 CASSPPPGQTYNEQFF TGTGCCAGCAGCCCTCCACCGGGCCAAACCTACAATGAGCAGTTCTTC
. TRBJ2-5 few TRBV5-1 CASSFGSASETQYF TGCGCCAGCAGCTTCGGTTCGGCGAGTGAGACCCAGTACTTC
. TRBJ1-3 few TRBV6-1 CASGGDRFSVGNTIYF TGTGCCAGCGGGGGTGACAGGTTTTCTGTTGGAAACACCATATATTTT
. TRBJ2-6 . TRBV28 CASRVRTVGANVLTF TGTGCCAGCAGGGTCAGGACAGTTGGGGCCAACGTCCTGACTTTC
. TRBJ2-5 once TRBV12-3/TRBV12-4 CASSLGGLSHQETQYF TGTGCCAGCAGTTTAGGGGGGCTCTCGCACCAAGAGACCCAGTACTTC
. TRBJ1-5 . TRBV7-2 CASSLAVRGAGSNQPQHF TGTGCCAGCAGCTTAGCGGTTCGGGGCGCGGGGAGCAATCAGCCCCAGCATTTT
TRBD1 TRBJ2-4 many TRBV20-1 CSARDSTGRNIQYF TGCAGTGCTAGAGATTCGACAGGGAGAAACATTCAGTACTTC
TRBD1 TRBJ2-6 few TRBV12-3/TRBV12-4 CASSLRRRGLSTGANVLTF TGTGCCAGCAGTTTACGCCGCAGGGGGCTATCTACTGGGGCCAACGTCCTGACTTTC
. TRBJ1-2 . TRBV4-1 CASSQVSGRNYGYTF TGCGCCAGCAGCCAAGTTTCAGGGAGGAACTATGGCTACACCTTC
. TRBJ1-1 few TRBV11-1 CASSSHVDRLEAFF TGTGCCAGCAGCTCCCATGTGGACAGACTTGAAGCTTTCTTT
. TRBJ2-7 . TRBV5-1 CASSGIGGTDEQYF TGCGCCAGCAGCGGTATCGGGGGTACGGACGAGCAGTACTTC
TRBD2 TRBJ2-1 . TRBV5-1 CASSLLAGATNEQFF TGCGCCAGCAGTCTACTAGCGGGAGCCACGAATGAGCAGTTCTTC
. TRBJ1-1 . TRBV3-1 CASSQYSSTEAFF TGTGCCAGCAGCCAATACTCGTCGACTGAAGCTTTCTTT
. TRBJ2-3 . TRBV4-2 CASSQAFTGTSTDTQYF TGTGCCAGCAGCCAAGCTTTCACCGGGACTAGCACAGATACGCAGTATTTT
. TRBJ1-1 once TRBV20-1 CSARLAGAVLNTEAFF TGCAGTGCTAGACTGGCCGGGGCGGTGCTGAACACTGAAGCTTTCTTT
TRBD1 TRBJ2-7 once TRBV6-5 CASRLATGAAYEQYF TGTGCCAGCAGACTCGCGACAGGGGCGGCCTACGAGCAGTACTTC
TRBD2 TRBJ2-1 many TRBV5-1 CASSWGAGGIYNEQFF TGCGCCAGCAGCTGGGGCGCGGGGGGGATATACAATGAGCAGTTCTTC
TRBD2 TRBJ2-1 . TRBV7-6 CASSFVASGGRGNEQFF TGTGCCAGCAGCTTCGTAGCTAGCGGGGGTAGAGGCAATGAGCAGTTCTTC
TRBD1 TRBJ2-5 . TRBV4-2 CASSHLSGQGKRETQYF TGTGCCAGCAGCCATTTGTCGGGACAGGGTAAACGGGAGACCCAGTACTTC
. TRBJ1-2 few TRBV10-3 CAISGTGDIYGYTF TGTGCCATCAGTGGAACCGGGGATATCTATGGCTACACCTTC
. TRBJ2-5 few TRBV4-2 CASSITTVETQYF TGTGCCAGCAGCATTACTACTGTGGAGACCCAGTACTTC
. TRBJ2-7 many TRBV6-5 CASSYSYRVGGTYEQYF TGTGCCAGCAGTTACTCCTACAGGGTAGGGGGAACCTACGAGCAGTACTTC
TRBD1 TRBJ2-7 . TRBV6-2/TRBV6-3 CASSYRTGVPYEQYF TGTGCCAGCAGTTACCGAACAGGGGTGCCCTACGAGCAGTACTTC
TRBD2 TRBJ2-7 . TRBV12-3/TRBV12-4 CVSSLARLAGVGSSYEQYF TGTGTCAGCAGCTTAGCGCGGCTAGCGGGAGTGGGGAGCTCCTACGAGCAGTACTTC
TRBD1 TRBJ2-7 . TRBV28 CASRLGQVNYEQYF TGTGCCAGCAGACTAGGACAGGTAAACTACGAGCAGTACTTC
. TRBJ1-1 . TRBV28 CASSVELARRSEAFF TGTGCCAGCAGTGTTGAATTGGCACGCCGGTCTGAAGCTTTCTTT
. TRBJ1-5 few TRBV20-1 CSASMWTPNQPQHF TGCAGTGCTAGTATGTGGACACCTAATCAGCCCCAGCATTTT
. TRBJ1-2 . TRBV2 CASSYGLSYGYTF TGTGCCAGCAGCTACGGGCTTTCCTATGGCTACACCTTC
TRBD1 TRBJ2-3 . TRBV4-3 CASSQDRGIDTQYF TGCGCCAGCAGCCAGGACAGGGGAATCGATACGCAGTATTTT
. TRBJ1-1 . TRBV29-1 CSGGLSGAGTEAFF TGCAGCGGGGGACTTAGTGGCGCGGGCACTGAAGCTTTCTTT
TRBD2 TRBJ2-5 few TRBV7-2 CASSLVGTSGERETQYF TGTGCCAGCAGCTTAGTAGGGACTAGCGGGGAAAGGGAGACCCAGTACTTC
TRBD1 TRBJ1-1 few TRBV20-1 CSARGSGGTNTEAFF TGCAGTGCTAGAGGTTCAGGGGGAACGAACACTGAAGCTTTCTTT
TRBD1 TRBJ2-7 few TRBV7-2 CASSTRSGTGISYEQYF TGTGCCAGCAGCACTAGGTCCGGGACAGGGATTTCCTACGAGCAGTACTTC
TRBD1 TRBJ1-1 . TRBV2 CASRGQGFTEAFF TGTGCCAGCAGGGGACAGGGCTTCACTGAAGCTTTCTTT
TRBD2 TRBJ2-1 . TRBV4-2 CASSQVSSGLTYNEQFF TGTGCCAGCAGCCAAGTCAGTAGCGGGTTAACCTACAATGAGCAGTTCTTC
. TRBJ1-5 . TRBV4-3 CASSQDRLYQPQHF TGCGCCAGCAGCCAAGATCGGCTCTATCAGCCCCAGCATTTT
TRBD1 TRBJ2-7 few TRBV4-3 CASSPGTGPLPEQYF TGCGCCAGCAGCCCGGGGACAGGTCCTTTGCCCGAGCAGTACTTC
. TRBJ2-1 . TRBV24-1 CATSGAPPGNEQFF TGTGCCACCAGTGGGGCTCCCCCGGGCAATGAGCAGTTCTTC
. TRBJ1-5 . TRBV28 CASSSAGGNIQPQHF TGTGCCAGCAGCAGTGCCGGAGGAAATATTCAGCCCCAGCATTTT
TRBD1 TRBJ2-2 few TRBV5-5 CASSSQGASRTGELFF TGTGCCAGCAGCTCCCAGGGGGCTTCGAGGACCGGGGAGCTGTTTTTT
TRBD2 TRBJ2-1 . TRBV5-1 CASSLALAAGDEQFF TGCGCCAGCAGCTTGGCCCTAGCGGCTGGCGATGAGCAGTTCTTC